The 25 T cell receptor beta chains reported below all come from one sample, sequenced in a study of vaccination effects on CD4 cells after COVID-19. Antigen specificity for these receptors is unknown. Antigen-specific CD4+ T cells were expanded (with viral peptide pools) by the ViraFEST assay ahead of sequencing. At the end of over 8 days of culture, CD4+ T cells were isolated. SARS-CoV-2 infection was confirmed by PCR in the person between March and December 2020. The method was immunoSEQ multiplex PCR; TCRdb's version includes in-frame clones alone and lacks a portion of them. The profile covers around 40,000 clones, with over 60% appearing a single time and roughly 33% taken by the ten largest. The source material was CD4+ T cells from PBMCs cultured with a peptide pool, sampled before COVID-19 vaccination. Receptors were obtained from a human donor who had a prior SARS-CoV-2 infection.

CDR3 sequence reads: CASSVAGAEGEQYF. The CDR3 DNA is TGTGCCAGCAGCGTAGCGGGAGCTGAGGGCGAGCAGTACTTC. V is TRBV9 and J is TRBJ2-7; TRBD2 might be the D (6 bases). Germline CDR1 is SGDLS and CDR2 is YYNGEE. The V end was cut by 0 bases, the J end by 6 bases, with 13 bases between. The CDR3 spans 14 residues. Drawing the rest from reference TRBV9 and TRBJ2-7, the complete variable domain is DSGVTQTPKHLITATGQRVTLRCSPRSGDLSVYWYQQSLDQGLQFLIQYYNGEERAKGNILERFSAQQFPDLHSELNLSSLELGDSALYFCASSVAGAEGEQYFGPGTRLTVT.

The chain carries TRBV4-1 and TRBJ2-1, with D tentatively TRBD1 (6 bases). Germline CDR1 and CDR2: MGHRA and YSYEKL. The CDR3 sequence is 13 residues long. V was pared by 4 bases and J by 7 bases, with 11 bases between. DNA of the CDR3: TGCGCCAGCAGCCGGTACAGGGAGAATGAGCAGTTCTTC. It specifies CASSRYRENEQFF.

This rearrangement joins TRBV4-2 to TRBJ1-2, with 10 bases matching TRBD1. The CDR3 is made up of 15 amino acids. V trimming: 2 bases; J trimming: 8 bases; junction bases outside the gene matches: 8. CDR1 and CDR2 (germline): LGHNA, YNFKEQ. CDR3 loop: CASSQLGQGESGYTF. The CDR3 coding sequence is TGTGCCAGCAGCCAATTAGGACAGGGGGAATCGGGCTACACCTTC.

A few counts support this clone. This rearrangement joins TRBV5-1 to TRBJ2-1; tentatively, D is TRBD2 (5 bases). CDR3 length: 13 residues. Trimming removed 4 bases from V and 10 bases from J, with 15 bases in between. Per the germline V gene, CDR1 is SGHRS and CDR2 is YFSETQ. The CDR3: CASSANRDREQFF. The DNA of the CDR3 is TGCGCCAGCAGCGCAAACCGGGATAGGGAGCAGTTCTTC.

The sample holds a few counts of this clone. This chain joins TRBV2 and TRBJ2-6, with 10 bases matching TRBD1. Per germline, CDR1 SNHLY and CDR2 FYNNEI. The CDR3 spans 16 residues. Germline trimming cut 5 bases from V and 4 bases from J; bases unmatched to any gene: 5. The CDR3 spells CASSRQGAFGANVLTF. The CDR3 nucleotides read TGTGCCAGCAGTCGACAGGGGGCCTTCGGGGCCAACGTCCTGACTTTC.

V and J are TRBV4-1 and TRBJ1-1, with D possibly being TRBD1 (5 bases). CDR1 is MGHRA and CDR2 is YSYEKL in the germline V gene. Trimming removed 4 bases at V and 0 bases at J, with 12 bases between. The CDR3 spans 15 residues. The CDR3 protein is CASSPSGLMNTEAFF. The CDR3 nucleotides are TGCGCCAGCAGCCCATCGGGACTCATGAACACTGAAGCTTTCTTT.

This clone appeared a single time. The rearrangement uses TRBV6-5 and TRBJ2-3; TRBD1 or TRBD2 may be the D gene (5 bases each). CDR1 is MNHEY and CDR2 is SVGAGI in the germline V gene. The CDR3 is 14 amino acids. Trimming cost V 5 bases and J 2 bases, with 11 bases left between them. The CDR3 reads CASSRNGATDTQYF. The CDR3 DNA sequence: TGTGCCAGCAGTCGAAACGGGGCCACAGATACGCAGTATTTT.

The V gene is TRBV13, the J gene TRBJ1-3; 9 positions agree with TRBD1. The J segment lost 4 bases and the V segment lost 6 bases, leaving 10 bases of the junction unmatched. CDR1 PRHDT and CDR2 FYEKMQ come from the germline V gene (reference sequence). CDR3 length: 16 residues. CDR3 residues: CASSFWGQGGGNTIYF. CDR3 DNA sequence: TGTGCCAGCAGTTTTTGGGGACAGGGAGGAGGAAACACCATATATTTT.

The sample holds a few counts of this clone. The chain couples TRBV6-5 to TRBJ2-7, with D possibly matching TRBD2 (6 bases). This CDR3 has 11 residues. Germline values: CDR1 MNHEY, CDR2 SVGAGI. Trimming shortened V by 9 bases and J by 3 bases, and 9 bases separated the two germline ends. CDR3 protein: CASGTFYEQYF. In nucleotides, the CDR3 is TGTGCCAGTGGGACTTTCTACGAGCAGTACTTC.

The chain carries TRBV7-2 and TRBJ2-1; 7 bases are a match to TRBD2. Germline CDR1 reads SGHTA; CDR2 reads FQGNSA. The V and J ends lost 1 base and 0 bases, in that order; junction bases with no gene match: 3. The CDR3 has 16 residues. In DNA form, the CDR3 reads TGTGCCAGCAGCTTAGACGGCGGGGGCTCCTACAATGAGCAGTTCTTC. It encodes CASSLDGGGSYNEQFF.

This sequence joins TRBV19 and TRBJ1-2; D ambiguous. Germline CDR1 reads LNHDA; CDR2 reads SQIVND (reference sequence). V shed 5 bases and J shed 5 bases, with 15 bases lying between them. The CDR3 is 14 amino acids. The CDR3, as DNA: TGTGCCAGTAGTCCTCGGGTGGGAACATATGGCTACACCTTC. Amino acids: CASSPRVGTYGYTF.

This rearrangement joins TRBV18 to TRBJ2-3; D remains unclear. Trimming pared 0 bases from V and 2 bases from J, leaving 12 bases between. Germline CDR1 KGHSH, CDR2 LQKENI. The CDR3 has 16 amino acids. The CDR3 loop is CASSPPVSRITDTQYF. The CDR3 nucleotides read TGTGCCAGCTCACCACCGGTAAGCAGAATCACAGATACGCAGTATTTT.

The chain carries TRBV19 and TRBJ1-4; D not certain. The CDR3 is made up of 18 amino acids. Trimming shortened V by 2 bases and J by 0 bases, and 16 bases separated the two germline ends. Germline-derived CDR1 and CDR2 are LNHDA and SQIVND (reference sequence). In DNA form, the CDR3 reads TGTGCCAGTAGTATATTCGGAAGTTCCCGGACAACTAATGAAAAACTGTTTTTT. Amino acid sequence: CASSIFGSSRTTNEKLFF.

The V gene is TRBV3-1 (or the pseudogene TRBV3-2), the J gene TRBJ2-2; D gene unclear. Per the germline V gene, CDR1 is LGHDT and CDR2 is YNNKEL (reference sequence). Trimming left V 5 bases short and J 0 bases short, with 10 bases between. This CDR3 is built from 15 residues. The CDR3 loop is CASSSWATNTGELFF. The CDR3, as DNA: TGTGCCAGCAGCTCCTGGGCCACGAACACCGGGGAGCTGTTTTTT.

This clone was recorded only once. The CDR3 nucleotides are TGTGCCAGCAGCCTACTCACAGGGGGCGGCTATGGCTACACCTTC. Encoded protein: CASSLLTGGGYGYTF. The chain uses TRBV7-4 and TRBJ1-2, with TRBD1 matching over 9 bases. The CDR3 is 15 amino acids. V was pared by 5 bases and J by 4 bases, with 8 bases of the junction left unmatched. Germline CDR1 is SGHVT and CDR2 is SQSDAQ. The whole variable domain, filled in from reference TRBV7-4 and TRBJ1-2, reads GAGVSQSPRYKVAKRGRDVALRCDSISGHVTLYWYRQTLGQGSEVLTYSQSDAQRDKSGRPSGRFSAERPERSVSTLKIQRTEQGDSAVYLCASSLLTGGGYGYTFGSGTRLTVV.

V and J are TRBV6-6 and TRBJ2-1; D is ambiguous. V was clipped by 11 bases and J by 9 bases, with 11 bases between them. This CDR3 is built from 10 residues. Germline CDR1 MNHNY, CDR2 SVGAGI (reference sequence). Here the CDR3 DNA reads TGTGCCGCTGGCCGAGGTGAGCAGTTCTTC. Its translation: CAAGRGEQFF.

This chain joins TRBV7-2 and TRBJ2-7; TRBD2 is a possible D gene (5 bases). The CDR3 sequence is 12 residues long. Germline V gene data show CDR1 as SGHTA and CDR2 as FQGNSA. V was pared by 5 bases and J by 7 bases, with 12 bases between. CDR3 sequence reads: CASSPGWTEQYF. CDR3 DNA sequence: TGTGCCAGCAGCCCCGGATGGACTGAGCAGTACTTC. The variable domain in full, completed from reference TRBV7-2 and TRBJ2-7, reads GAGVSQSPSNKVTEKGKDVELRCDPISGHTALYWYRQSLGQGLEFLIYFQGNSAPDKSGLPSDRFSAERTGGSVSTLTIQRTQQEDSAVYLCASSPGWTEQYFGPGTRLTVT.

CDR3 nucleotide sequence: TGTGCCAGCAGTTTAACTGGGACAGGGCTGTACGAGCAGTACTTC. It specifies CASSLTGTGLYEQYF. The chain carries TRBV28 and TRBJ2-7, with TRBD1 matching over 9 bases. The V segment lost 2 bases and the J segment 4 bases; nucleotides outside the gene matches: 6. The length of the CDR3 is 15 residues. Germline V gene sequence: CDR1 MDHEN, CDR2 SYDVKM.

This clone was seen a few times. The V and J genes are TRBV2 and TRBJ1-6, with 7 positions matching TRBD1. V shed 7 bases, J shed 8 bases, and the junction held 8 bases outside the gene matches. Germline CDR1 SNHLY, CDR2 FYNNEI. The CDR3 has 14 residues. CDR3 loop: CASTLTGEYSPLHF. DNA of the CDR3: TGTGCCAGCACCTTAACAGGGGAATATTCACCCCTCCACTTT. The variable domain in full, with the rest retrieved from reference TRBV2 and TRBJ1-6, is EPEVTQTPSHQVTQMGQEVILRCVPISNHLYFYWYRQILGQKVEFLVSFYNNEISEKSEIFDDQFSVERPDGSNFTLKIRSTKLEDSAMYFCASTLTGEYSPLHFGNGTRLTVT.

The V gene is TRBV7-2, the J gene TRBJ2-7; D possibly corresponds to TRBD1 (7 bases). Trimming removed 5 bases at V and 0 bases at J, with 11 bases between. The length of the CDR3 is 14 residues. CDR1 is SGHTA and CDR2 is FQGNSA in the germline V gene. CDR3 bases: TGTGCCAGCAGCCGGCGGGACAGCTCCTACGAGCAGTACTTC. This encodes CASSRRDSSYEQYF.

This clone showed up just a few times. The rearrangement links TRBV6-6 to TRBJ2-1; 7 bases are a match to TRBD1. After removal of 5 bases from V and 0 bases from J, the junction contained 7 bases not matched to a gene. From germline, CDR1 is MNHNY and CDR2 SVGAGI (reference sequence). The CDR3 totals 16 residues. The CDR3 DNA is TGTGCCAGCAGTCGAGACAGGGAACTCTCCTACAATGAGCAGTTCTTC. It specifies CASSRDRELSYNEQFF.

The CDR3 DNA sequence: TGTGCCAGTACCCCGCAGGGTTTTCCCGACACCGGGGAGCTGTTTTTT. Its translation: CASTPQGFPDTGELFF. The chain has TRBV19 and TRBJ2-2, with TRBD1 as a possible D gene (5 bases). The germline V gene encodes CDR1 LNHDA and CDR2 SQIVND (reference sequence). This CDR3 has 16 amino acids. The ends were cut back, 7 bases at V and 3 bases at J, with 18 bases in the middle.

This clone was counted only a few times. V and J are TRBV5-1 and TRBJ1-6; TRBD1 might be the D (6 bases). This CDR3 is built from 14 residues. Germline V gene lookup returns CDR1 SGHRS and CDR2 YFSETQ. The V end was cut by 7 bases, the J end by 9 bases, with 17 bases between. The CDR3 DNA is TGCGCCAGCGGGGCGGGGGCAGGGACTTCACCCCTCCACTTT. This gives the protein CASGAGAGTSPLHF.

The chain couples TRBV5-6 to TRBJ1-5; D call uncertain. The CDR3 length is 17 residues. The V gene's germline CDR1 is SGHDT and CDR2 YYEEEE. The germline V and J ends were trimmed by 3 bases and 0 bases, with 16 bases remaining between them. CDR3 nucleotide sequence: TGTGCCAGCAGCTCATCACACGGAAGGCATAGCAATCAGCCCCAGCATTTT. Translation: CASSSSHGRHSNQPQHF.

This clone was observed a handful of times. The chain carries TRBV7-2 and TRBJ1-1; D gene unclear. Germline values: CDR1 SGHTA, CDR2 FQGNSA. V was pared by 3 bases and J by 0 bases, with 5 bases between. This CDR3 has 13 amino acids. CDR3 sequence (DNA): TGTGCCAGCAGCTTCGATATGAACACTGAAGCTTTCTTT. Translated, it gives CASSFDMNTEAFF. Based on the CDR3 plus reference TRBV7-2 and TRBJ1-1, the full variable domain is GAGVSQSPSNKVTEKGKDVELRCDPISGHTALYWYRQSLGQGLEFLIYFQGNSAPDKSGLPSDRFSAERTGGSVSTLTIQRTQQEDSAVYLCASSFDMNTEAFFGQGTRLTVV.